Listed below are T cell receptor beta chains from one sample, sequenced in a study of regulatory T cells in long-lasting Graves disease. MiXCR, run by TCRdb on the multiplex PCR reads, gives a single entry per CDR3 protein. The profile shows 520,000 or so distinct CDR3 sequences, around 12% of them singletons. The same specimen was also included in a second study, on T cells in Graves' hyperthyroidism and ophthalmopathy.

Sequencing was performed on peripheral blood mononuclear cells (PBMCs), taken at new diagnosis, from a patient treated with antithyroid drugs. These receptors were taken from a woman in her thirties with Graves disease. Each CDR3 is given with its conserved first and last residue. D genes are given only for firm matches. Clone size is shown for a subset of rows, as once, few, many or a class of expanded clone.

. few TRBJ1-2 TRBV6-5 TGTGCCAGCAGTTACAGACAGACATATTTGTCCTATGGCTACACCTTC CASSYRQTYLSYGYTF
. many TRBJ2-6 TRBV6-2/TRBV6-3 TGTGCCAGCAGTGAAACAGGGTCTGGGGCCAACGTCCTGACTTTC CASSETGSGANVLTF
TRBD2 . TRBJ2-5 TRBV4-1 TGCGCCAGCAGCGTTCGGCGGGAGTATCCCGATGAGCAGTACTTC CASSVRREYPDEQYF
. many TRBJ2-1 TRBV20-1 TGCAGTGCTAGTGGCATTTCCAACAATGAGCAGTTCTTC CSASGISNNEQFF
. . TRBJ2-7 TRBV27 TGTGCCAGCAGTCAACGGACGGACAGCTCCTACGAGCAGTACTTC CASSQRTDSSYEQYF
. many TRBJ1-1 TRBV11-2 TGTGCCAGCAGCCCGCGACAGGTTGAAACTGAAGCTTTCTTT CASSPRQVETEAFF
TRBD1 many TRBJ1-1 TRBV18 TGTGCCAGCTCGTTGGACAGGACATACACTGAAGCTTTCTTT CASSLDRTYTEAFF
. many TRBJ1-5 TRBV29-1 TGCAGCGCTTCAGGGGATAGCAATCAGCCCCAGCATTTT CSASGDSNQPQHF
. few TRBJ1-2 TRBV4-3 TGCGCCAGCAGCCAAGAGGAGACGGGGCGCGTCGGCGGCTACACCTTC CASSQEETGRVGGYTF
. many TRBJ2-2 TRBV11-2 TGTGCCAGCAGCAGGCAGAGGAACACCGGGGAGCTGTTTTTT CASSRQRNTGELFF
TRBD1 . TRBJ1-1 TRBV6-2/TRBV6-3 TGTGCCAGCAGTAACCGGGACAGAATGAACACTGAAGCTTTCTTT CASSNRDRMNTEAFF
. few TRBJ1-1 TRBV18 TGTGCCAGCTCCCGTGATGGGCAGGGAAACACTGAAGCTTTCTTT CASSRDGQGNTEAFF
. many TRBJ1-2 TRBV24-1 TGTGCCACCAGTGATCCAAGGACGGGTAACTATGGCTACACCTTC CATSDPRTGNYGYTF
TRBD1 many TRBJ1-6 TRBV6-2/TRBV6-3 TGTGCCAGCAGTTCGACAGGGGATTCACCCCTCCACTTT CASSSTGDSPLHF
. many TRBJ2-7 TRBV27 TGTGCCAGCCGTCTCGGACAGACCTACGAGCAGTACTTC CASRLGQTYEQYF
. many TRBJ1-5 TRBV28 TGTGCCAGCAGTTTATTTTTGAAAAAAATACAATCGGAGCCCCAGCATTTT CASSLFLKKIQSEPQHF
TRBD1 many TRBJ1-1 TRBV30 TGTGCCTGGAGTTTAAGGACAGGGGGCACTGAAGCTTTCTTT CAWSLRTGGTEAFF
. many TRBJ1-2 TRBV20-1 TGCAGTGCTAGAGTCCCTGGGACTGGGGGCTACACCTTC CSARVPGTGGYTF
. few TRBJ1-1 TRBV29-1 TGCAGCGTTCGAACAGGGTCCAGCACTGAAGCTTTCTTT CSVRTGSSTEAFF
TRBD2 . TRBJ2-2 TRBV9 TGTGCCAGCAGGCAATCCGGGGGGGACACCGGGGAGCTGTTTTTT CASRQSGGDTGELFF
. many TRBJ2-3 TRBV7-8 TGTGCCAGCAGCTTATGGGGGGGGCTTGATACGCAGTATTTT CASSLWGGLDTQYF
TRBD1 many TRBJ1-6 TRBV27 TGTGCCAGCAGTTTATGGACAGGGTCGGGTTCACCCCTCCACTTT CASSLWTGSGSPLHF
TRBD2 many TRBJ2-4 TRBV12-3/TRBV12-4 TGTGCCAGCAGTGTTAGCGGGAGCGGAAACATTCAGTACTTC CASSVSGSGNIQYF
TRBD1 many TRBJ1-5 TRBV20-1 TGCAGTGCGCAGACAGGGGAGAGTCAGCCCCAGCATTTT CSAQTGESQPQHF
. . TRBJ2-3 TRBV20-1 TGCAGTGTGACGGGAGAGACAACAGATACGCAGTATTTT CSVTGETTDTQYF
TRBD1 many TRBJ1-2 TRBV19 TGTGCCAGTAGGGACAGGGCCTCTGGCTACACCTTC CASRDRASGYTF
TRBD1 many TRBJ2-7 TRBV4-1 TGCGCCAGCAGCCAAGGAGGGCCGACAGGGTTCTACGAGCAGTACTTC CASSQGGPTGFYEQYF
. many TRBJ1-3 TRBV29-1 TGCAGCGTTGGGGGGGCTGGAAACACCATATATTTT CSVGGAGNTIYF
. few TRBJ1-6 TRBV20-1 TGCAGTGCTAGTGACCTATTAAAGTTGGGTAATTCACCCCTCCACTTT CSASDLLKLGNSPLHF
. many TRBJ2-1 TRBV11-3 TGTGCCAGCAGCCACAGGAGGGGGAATGAGCAGTTCTTC CASSHRRGNEQFF
. many TRBJ2-5 TRBV13 TGTGCCAGCAGCGCCACGGGACTCAACCAAGAGACCCAGTACTTC CASSATGLNQETQYF
. many TRBJ2-7 TRBV6-1 TGTGCCAGCTGGGGCGAGGGCTACGAGCAGTACTTC CASWGEGYEQYF
TRBD1 . TRBJ2-6 TRBV6-2/TRBV6-3 TGTGCCAGCAGTTTAACCTTGGGGACAGCCCCTAAGGCTGGGGCCAACGTCCTGACTTTC CASSLTLGTAPKAGANVLTF
. many TRBJ2-3 TRBV19 TGTGCCAGCCGATTACAGAGATACACAGATACGCAGTATTTT CASRLQRYTDTQYF
. many TRBJ2-1 TRBV9 TGTGCCAGCAGCGTAAGTGGGGGCGCGGCCAATGAGCAGTTCTTC CASSVSGGAANEQFF
TRBD2 many TRBJ2-1 TRBV24-1 TGTACCACCAGTGCCGGGACTAGCGGGAGAATCTATGAGCAGTTCTTC CTTSAGTSGRIYEQFF
TRBD1 many TRBJ2-2 TRBV19 TGTGCCAGTAGTATACGACGACAGGGGGCGTTTTTT CASSIRRQGAFF
TRBD1 many TRBJ1-2 TRBV19 TGTGCCAGTACCTCCGGGACAGGGAACGGTCCATTTGGCTACACCTTC CASTSGTGNGPFGYTF
. few TRBJ1-5 TRBV27 TGTGCCAGCAGTTTGTTCGGGACTGCAAATCAGCCCCAGCATTTT CASSLFGTANQPQHF
. . TRBJ2-7 TRBV4-1 TGCGCCAGCAGCCAAGGATCGCAATTGCCCACCTACGAGCAGTACTTC CASSQGSQLPTYEQYF
. . TRBJ2-2 TRBV28 TGTGCCAGCAGCAAGGTTTGGGGGCGTGGCGGGGAGCTGTTTTTT CASSKVWGRGGELFF
. many TRBJ2-3 TRBV27 TGTGCCAGCAGTCTCTTTGCTAGCCCAGATACGCAGTATTTT CASSLFASPDTQYF
. few TRBJ2-7 TRBV3-1 TGTGCCAGCAGCCAAGATGACCTAGCTAGGATTCGGTACTTC CASSQDDLARIRYF
. . TRBJ1-2 TRBV20-1 TGCAGTGCTAGAGATTATGGGGCACCGGGTGACTATGGCTACACCTTC CSARDYGAPGDYGYTF
. many TRBJ2-7 TRBV2 TGTGCCAGCAACCAGGGACTCTACGAGCAGTACTTC CASNQGLYEQYF
. many TRBJ1-1 TRBV7-2 TGTGCCAGCAGCTCAAAGGGTCCGAACACTGAAGCTTTCTTT CASSSKGPNTEAFF